This TCR beta chain appears in the sequencing data of a study of blood T cell repertoires in COVID-19. Looking at the study overall: Recovery among Cohort 3 donors was established by two negative PCRs, clearance, or symptom resolution. Some COVID-19 samples were acute and others convalescent; all came from the United States, Italy and Spain. Sample material is recorded as cDNA or gDNA derived from T cells, B-cell-depleted T cells, or PBMCs.

This clone occurred once. Germline CDR1 reads LNHDA; CDR2 reads SQIVND (reference sequence). The CDR3 is 15 amino acids. With V trimmed by 5 bases and J by 5 bases, 9 bases remained unmatched. In the authors' methods: Estimation of nucleated cell counts was performed using reference gene primer amplification. Produced via immunoSEQ multiplex PCR; TCRdb's table is partial and in-frame only. Clone size and the V and J calls come from that table; the DNA yielded D and trimming. The data hold 200,000 to 250,000 clones, with around 85% observed a single time. This sequence was found in a woman aged 50 to 60 in a cohort exposed to, infected with or recovered from COVID-19 (not recorded which). The source material was PBMCs or T cells enriched from blood (not recorded which). V and J are TRBV19 and TRBJ1-5, with TRBD1 matching over 7 bases. CDR3 DNA sequence: TGTGCCAGTAGTCCCCTCCGACAGGGACATCAGCCCCAGCATTTT. The encoded protein is CASSPLRQGHQPQHF.